The next 24 T cell receptor beta chains were all read from a single sample in a study of cytomegalovirus exposure and HLA in healthy donors. It was with 60 Vbeta and 13 Jbeta primers that the PCR ran. This table comes from immunoSEQ multiplex PCR, and its TCRdb copy is limited to in-frame clones, with some not included. The sample yields approximately 220,000 clones, approximately 78% seen once. Sequencing was done on a sample of PBMCs. All receptors come from a young man in good health and CMV-seronegative.

This clone was found a few times. This chain uses TRBV7-8 with TRBJ1-3; 7 bases align to TRBD1. Germline-derived CDR1 and CDR2 are SGHVS and FQNEAQ. The CDR3 spans 17 residues. J lost 3 bases, V lost 5 bases, and 13 bases had no gene match. The CDR3 reads CASSQAGTGDLGNTIYF. CDR3 nucleotides: TGTGCCAGCAGCCAGGCAGGAACAGGGGATCTTGGAAACACCATATATTTT.

This clone was observed a single time. V and J are TRBV5-6 and TRBJ2-7; D is unclear. Trimming stripped 0 bases from V and 1 base from J, with 11 bases between. This CDR3 region has 15 residues. Germline V gives CDR1 SGHDT, CDR2 YYEEEE. The CDR3 DNA follows: TGTGCCAGCAGCTTGGACAGCCTGCTTTCCTACGAGCAGTACTTC. It translates to CASSLDSLLSYEQYF.

The chain has TRBV5-3 and TRBJ2-2, with 8 bases aligning to TRBD1. TRBV5-3 is flagged as an ORF with uncertain function. Germline trimming cut 2 bases from V and 0 bases from J; bases unmatched to any gene: 15. This CDR3 has 20 amino acids. CDR3 sequence: CARSFRDRCLQIPNTGELFF. The CDR3 bases are TGTGCCAGAAGCTTCCGGGACAGGTGCCTTCAAATCCCGAACACCGGGGAGCTGTTTTTT.

This clone was counted once. This chain joins TRBV9 and TRBJ2-3, with TRBD1 matching 7 bases. Trimming took 0 bases from V and 2 from J; bases not matched to a gene: 3. CDR3 length equals 15 residues. Germline loops: CDR1 SGDLS, CDR2 YYNGEE. CDR3 nucleotide sequence: TGTGCCAGCAGCGTAGGAGAGGGGGCCACAGATACGCAGTATTTT. This encodes CASSVGEGATDTQYF.

The genes are TRBV27 and TRBJ1-1, with 10 nucleotides matching TRBD1. This CDR3 is built from 15 residues. Losses at the gene ends were 9 bases for V and 3 bases for J; bases not matched to a gene: 10. Germline values: CDR1 MNHEY, CDR2 SMNVEV (reference sequence). Written as DNA, the CDR3 is TGTGCCAGGAACGTTGGGGACAGGGGTGACACTGAAGCTTTCTTT. This encodes CARNVGDRGDTEAFF.

The rearrangement uses TRBV5-1 and TRBJ1-1; a possible D gene is TRBD1 (5 bases). Germline assignment: CDR1 SGHRS and CDR2 YFSETQ. V was clipped by 1 base and J by 0 bases, with 10 bases between them. The CDR3 loop spans 15 amino acids. The CDR3 coding sequence is TGCGCCAGCAGCTTGTCCCCGGGGGTGAACACTGAAGCTTTCTTT. Translation gives CASSLSPGVNTEAFF.

The gene calls are TRBV4-1 and TRBJ2-3; 7 positions match TRBD1. CDR1 and CDR2 (germline): MGHRA, YSYEKL. CDR3 length equals 11 residues. The V and J ends lost 5 bases and 8 bases, in that order; junction bases with no gene match: 1. CDR3 sequence reads: CASSRQGTQYF. CDR3 in DNA: TGCGCCAGCAGCAGACAGGGTACGCAGTATTTT.

On this clone: Other DNA sequences in this specimen translate into the identical CDR3. V and J are TRBV18 and TRBJ2-7; unclear D gene. The V end lost 1 base, the J end lost 4 bases, and 5 bases lay between the germline ends. CDR3 length equals 12 residues. Germline V gene data show CDR1 as KGHSH and CDR2 as LQKENI. The CDR3 protein is CASSPRPYEQYF. CDR3 coding DNA: TGTGCCAGCTCACCACGGCCGTACGAGCAGTACTTC.

This chain connects TRBV10-1 to TRBJ2-2; 8 bases agree with TRBD2. J was trimmed by 2 bases and V by 5 bases; bases with no gene match: 4. Germline-derived CDR1 and CDR2 are WNHNN and SYGVQD (reference sequence). There are 15 residues in the CDR3. CDR3 region: CASSSGGPNTGELFF. The DNA of the CDR3 is TGCGCCAGCAGTAGCGGGGGACCAAACACCGGGGAGCTGTTTTTT.

The rearrangement uses TRBV10-3 and TRBJ2-5; no firm D call. V was trimmed by 6 bases and J by 0 bases, leaving 8 bases between them. The germline CDR1 and CDR2 sequences are ENHRY and SYGVKD. The CDR3 loop spans 13 amino acids. CDR3 sequence: CAIRSLYQETQYF. Written as DNA, the CDR3 is TGTGCCATCAGATCACTTTACCAAGAGACCCAGTACTTC.

The rearrangement links TRBV4-3 to TRBJ1-5; 8 bases are a match to TRBD1. The CDR3 length is 16 residues. Losses at the gene ends were 0 bases for V and 1 base for J; bases not matched to a gene: 2. Germline CDR1 is LGHNA and CDR2 is YSLEER. Written as DNA, the CDR3 is TGCGCCAGCAGCCAAGATTGGACAGGGAGCAATCAGCCCCAGCATTTT. This gives the protein CASSQDWTGSNQPQHF.

V gene TRBV7-9 combines with J gene TRBJ2-5; tentatively, D is TRBD2 (5 bases). The CDR3 has 13 residues. V lost 8 bases and J 1 base, leaving 11 bases between the germline ends. Germline CDR1 SEHNR, CDR2 FQNEAQ (reference sequence). The CDR3 protein is CASRGGGQETQYF. CDR3 sequence (DNA): TGTGCCAGCCGTGGAGGAGGCCAAGAGACCCAGTACTTC. The entire variable domain, with the rest obtained from reference TRBV7-9 and TRBJ2-5, is as follows: DTGVSQNPRHKITKRGQNVTFRCDPISEHNRLYWYRQTLGQGPEFLTYFQNEAQLEKSRLLSDRFSAERPKGSFSTLEIQRTEQGDSAMYLCASRGGGQETQYFGPGTRLLVL.

The chain recombines TRBV6-1 with TRBJ1-2, with D uncertain. Germline V lookup: CDR1 MNHNS, CDR2 SASEGT. The V end was cut by 0 bases, the J end by 5 bases, with 7 bases between. This CDR3 has 13 amino acids. The CDR3 loop is CASSEAHGYGYTF. In DNA form, the CDR3 reads TGTGCCAGCAGTGAAGCGCACGGGTATGGCTACACCTTC.

J is TRBJ1-3 and V is TRBV6-1; D is possibly TRBD1 (5 bases). CDR1 and CDR2 (germline): MNHNS, SASEGT. This CDR3 comprises 15 residues. With 2 bases removed from V and 0 bases from J, the gap between germline ends came to 8 bases. The CDR3 DNA reads as TGTGCCAGCAGTGAACAGGGCAGCTCTGGAAACACCATATATTTT. It yields the protein CASSEQGSSGNTIYF.

About this clone: In the same sample, other DNA sequences code for this CDR3. This chain uses TRBV11-3 with TRBJ2-7; D may be TRBD2 (5 bases). CDR1 and CDR2 (germline): SGHNT, YENEEA. V shed 0 bases and J shed 4 bases, with 7 bases lying between them. The CDR3 is 13 amino acids. In DNA, the CDR3 is TGTGCCAGCAGCTTAGATCCGGGATACGAGCAGTACTTC. This sequence encodes CASSLDPGYEQYF.

The CDR3: CASSLSMNTEAFF. For the CDR3, the DNA is TGTGCCAGCAGCTTATCCATGAACACTGAAGCTTTCTTT. This chain uses TRBV11-3 with TRBJ1-1; D call uncertain. There are 13 residues in the CDR3. V lost 2 bases and J lost 0, with 4 bases in between. Germline values: CDR1 SGHNT, CDR2 YENEEA.

This chain joins TRBV6-1 and TRBJ1-5; TRBD1 matches at 7 bases. Germline V gene lookup returns CDR1 MNHNS and CDR2 SASEGT. CDR3 length: 14 residues. Germline trimming cut 1 base from V and 4 bases from J; bases unmatched to any gene: 1. The CDR3 loop is CASSEDRGNQPQHF. CDR3 sequence (DNA): TGTGCCAGCAGTGAAGACAGGGGAAATCAGCCCCAGCATTTT.

This chain uses TRBV6-5 with TRBJ2-1; 8 bases are shared with TRBD2. CDR1 and CDR2 from the germline V gene are MNHEY and SVGAGI. The junction had 5 bases not matched to a gene; V was cut back by 0 bases and J by 4 bases. The CDR3 has 16 residues. For the CDR3, the DNA is TGTGCCAGCAGTTACTCGGACGCGGGGGGTTACAATGAGCAGTTCTTC. Translating gives CASSYSDAGGYNEQFF.

The chain recombines TRBV28 with TRBJ1-5; TRBD1 matches 7 bases. The CDR3 is 15 amino acids. Germline values: CDR1 MDHEN, CDR2 SYDVKM. V shed 6 bases and J 8 bases; nucleotides not matched to a gene: 13. Here the CDR3 reads CASSPARGGPEPQHF. The CDR3 bases are TGTGCCAGCAGCCCCGCTAGAGGGGGCCCTGAGCCCCAGCATTTT.

The rearrangement links TRBV7-9 to TRBJ1-1; 8 bases match TRBD1. V dropped 0 bases and J dropped 4; count of bases not matched to a gene: 4. The CDR3 totals 15 residues. Germline V gene sequence: CDR1 SEHNR, CDR2 FQNEAQ (reference sequence). Here the CDR3 reads CASSLAQGAVTEAFF. The CDR3 DNA follows: TGTGCCAGCAGCTTAGCTCAGGGGGCGGTCACTGAAGCTTTCTTT.

This clone was found once. The chain is built from TRBV7-8 and TRBJ2-5; 8 bases line up with TRBD1. The end of the DNA aligns better with TRBJ2-7, so the J call may be wrong. This CDR3 region has 12 residues. Germline-derived CDR1 and CDR2 are SGHVS and FQNEAQ. CDR3 DNA sequence: TGTGCCAGCAACAAACAGGGGGACGAGCAGTACTTC. This gives the protein CASNKQGDEQYF.

V and J are TRBV19 and TRBJ2-3; the match to TRBD1 covers 8 bases. The germline gives CDR1 LNHDA, CDR2 SQIVND (reference sequence). CDR3 size: 13 residues. The J segment lost 11 bases and the V segment lost 7 bases, leaving 11 bases of the junction unmatched. Here the CDR3 reads CASTGTGRERQYF. CDR3 DNA: TGTGCCAGTACCGGGACAGGTCGCGAGAGGCAGTATTTT.

This chain joins TRBV2 and TRBJ1-6; 8 bases agree with TRBD1. Germline V gene data show CDR1 as SNHLY and CDR2 as FYNNEI. Trimming removed 6 bases from V and 7 bases from J; junction bases left unmatched: 11. CDR3 length: 16 residues. The CDR3 is CASSPTQGALNSPLHF. The CDR3 DNA follows: TGTGCCAGCAGCCCAACCCAGGGGGCTCTGAATTCACCCCTCCACTTT.

V and J are TRBV7-2 and TRBJ2-7, with 9 bases identical to TRBD1. J lost 5 bases, V lost 5 bases, and 7 bases had no gene match. The CDR3 covers 14 residues. Germline V gives CDR1 SGHTA, CDR2 FQGNSA. The CDR3 here is CASSGGTGTHEQYF. The CDR3 coding sequence is TGTGCCAGCAGCGGGGGGACAGGGACCCACGAGCAGTACTTC.